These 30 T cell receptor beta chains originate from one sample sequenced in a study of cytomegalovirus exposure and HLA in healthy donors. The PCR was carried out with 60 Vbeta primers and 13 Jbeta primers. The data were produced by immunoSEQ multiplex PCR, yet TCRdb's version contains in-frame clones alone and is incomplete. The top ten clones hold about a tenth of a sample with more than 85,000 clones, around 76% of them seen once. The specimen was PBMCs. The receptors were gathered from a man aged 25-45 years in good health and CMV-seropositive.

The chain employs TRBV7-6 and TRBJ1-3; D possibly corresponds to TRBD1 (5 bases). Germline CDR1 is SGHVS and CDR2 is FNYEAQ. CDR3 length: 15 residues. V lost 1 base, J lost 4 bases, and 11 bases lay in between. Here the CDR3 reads CASSLVAGLGNTIYF. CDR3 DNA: TGTGCCAGCAGCTTAGTAGCAGGGTTGGGAAACACCATATATTTT.

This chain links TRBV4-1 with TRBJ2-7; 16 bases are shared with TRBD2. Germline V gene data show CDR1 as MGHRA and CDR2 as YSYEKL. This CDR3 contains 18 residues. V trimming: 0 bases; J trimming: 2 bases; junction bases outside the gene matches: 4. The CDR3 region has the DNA TGCGCCAGCAGCCAAGAGGGACTAGCGGGGGGGCCAGCCTACGAGCAGTACTTC. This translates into CASSQEGLAGGPAYEQYF.

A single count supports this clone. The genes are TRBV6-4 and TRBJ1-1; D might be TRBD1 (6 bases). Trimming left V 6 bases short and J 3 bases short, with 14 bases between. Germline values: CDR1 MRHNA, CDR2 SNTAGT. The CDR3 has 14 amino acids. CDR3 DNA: TGTGCCAGCAGGCCAAGGGGGGGGTACACTGAAGCTTTCTTT. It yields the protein CASRPRGGYTEAFF.

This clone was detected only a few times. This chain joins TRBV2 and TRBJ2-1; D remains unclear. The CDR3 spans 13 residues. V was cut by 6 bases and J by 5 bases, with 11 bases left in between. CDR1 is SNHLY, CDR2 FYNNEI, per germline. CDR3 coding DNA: TGTGCCAGCAGGGAGCCCCCGAACAATGAGCAGTTCTTC. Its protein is CASREPPNNEQFF.

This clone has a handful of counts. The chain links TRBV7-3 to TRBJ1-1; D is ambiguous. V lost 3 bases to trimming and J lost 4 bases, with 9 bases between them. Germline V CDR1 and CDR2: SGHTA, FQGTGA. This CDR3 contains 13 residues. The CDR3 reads CASSFGVGTEAFF. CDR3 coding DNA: TGTGCCAGCAGCTTCGGGGTAGGCACTGAAGCTTTCTTT.

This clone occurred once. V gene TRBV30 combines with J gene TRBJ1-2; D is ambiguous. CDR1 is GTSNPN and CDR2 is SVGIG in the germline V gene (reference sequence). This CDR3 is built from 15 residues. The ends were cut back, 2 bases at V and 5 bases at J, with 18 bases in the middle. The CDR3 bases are TGTGCCTGGAGTCGGGGTCCGGCCGTTGAGTATGGCTACACCTTC. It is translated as CAWSRGPAVEYGYTF.

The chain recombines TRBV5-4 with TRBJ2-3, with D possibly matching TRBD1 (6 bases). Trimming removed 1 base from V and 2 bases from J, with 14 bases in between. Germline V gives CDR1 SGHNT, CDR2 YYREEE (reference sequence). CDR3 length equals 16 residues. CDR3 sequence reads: CASSLRGTPPTDTQYF. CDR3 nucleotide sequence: TGTGCCAGCAGCTTGAGGGGGACCCCCCCCACAGATACGCAGTATTTT. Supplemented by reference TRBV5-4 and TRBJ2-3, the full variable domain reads ETGVTQSPTHLIKTRGQQVTLRCSSQSGHNTVSWYQQALGQGPQFIFQYYREEENGRGNFPPRFSGLQFPNYSSELNVNALELDDSALYLCASSLRGTPPTDTQYFGPGTRLTVL.

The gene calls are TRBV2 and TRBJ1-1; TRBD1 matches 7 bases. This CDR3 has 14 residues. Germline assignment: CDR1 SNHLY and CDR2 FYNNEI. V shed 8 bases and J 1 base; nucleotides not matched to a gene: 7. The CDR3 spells CASQTGIGNTEAFF. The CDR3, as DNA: TGTGCCAGCCAGACAGGGATAGGGAACACTGAAGCTTTCTTT.

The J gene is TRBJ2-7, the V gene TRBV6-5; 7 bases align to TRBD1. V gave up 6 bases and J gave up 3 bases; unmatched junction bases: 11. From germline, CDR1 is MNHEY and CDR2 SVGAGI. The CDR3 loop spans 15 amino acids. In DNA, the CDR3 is TGTGCCAGCAGGAGAGGGGAAGGGACAGTCTACGAGCAGTACTTC. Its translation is CASRRGEGTVYEQYF.

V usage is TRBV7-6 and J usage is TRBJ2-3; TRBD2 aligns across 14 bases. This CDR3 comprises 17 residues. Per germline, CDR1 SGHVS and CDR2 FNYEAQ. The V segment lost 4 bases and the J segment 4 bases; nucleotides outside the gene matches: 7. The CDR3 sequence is CASSSHGTSGGSDTQYF. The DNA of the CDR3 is TGTGCCAGCAGCTCCCATGGGACTAGCGGGGGCTCAGATACGCAGTATTTT.

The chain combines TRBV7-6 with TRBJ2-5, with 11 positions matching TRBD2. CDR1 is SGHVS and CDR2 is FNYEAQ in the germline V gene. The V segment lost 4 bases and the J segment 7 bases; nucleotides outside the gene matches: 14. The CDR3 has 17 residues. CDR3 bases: TGTGCCAGCAGCTCAGGGGCTGGGACTAGCGGCCTGGCGACCCAGTACTTC. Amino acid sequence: CASSSGAGTSGLATQYF.

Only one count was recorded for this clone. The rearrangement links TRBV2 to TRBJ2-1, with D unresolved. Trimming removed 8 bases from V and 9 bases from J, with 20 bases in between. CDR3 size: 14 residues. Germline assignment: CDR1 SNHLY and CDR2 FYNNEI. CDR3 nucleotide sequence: TGTGCCAGCGATCAGGTCCCCGAACTGGGTGAGCAGTTCTTC. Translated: CASDQVPELGEQFF. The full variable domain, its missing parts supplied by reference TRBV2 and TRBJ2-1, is EPEVTQTPSHQVTQMGQEVILRCVPISNHLYFYWYRQILGQKVEFLVSFYNNEISEKSEIFDDQFSVERPDGSNFTLKIRSTKLEDSAMYFCASDQVPELGEQFFGPGTRLTVL.

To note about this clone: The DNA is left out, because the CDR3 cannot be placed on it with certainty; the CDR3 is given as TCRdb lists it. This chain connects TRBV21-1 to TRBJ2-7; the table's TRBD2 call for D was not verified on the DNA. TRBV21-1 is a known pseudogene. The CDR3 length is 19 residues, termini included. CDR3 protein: CASKTDSGGQYLCSYEQYF.

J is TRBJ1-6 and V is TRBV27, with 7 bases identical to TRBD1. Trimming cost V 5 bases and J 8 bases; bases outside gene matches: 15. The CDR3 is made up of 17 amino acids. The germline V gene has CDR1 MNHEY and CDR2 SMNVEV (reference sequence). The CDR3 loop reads CASSTKTGLLVDSPLHF. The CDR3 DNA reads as TGTGCCAGCAGTACCAAGACAGGGCTCCTTGTGGATTCACCCCTCCACTTT.

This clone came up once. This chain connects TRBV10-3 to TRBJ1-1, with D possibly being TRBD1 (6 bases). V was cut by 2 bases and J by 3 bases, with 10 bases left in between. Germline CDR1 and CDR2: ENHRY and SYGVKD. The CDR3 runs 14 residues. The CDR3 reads CAISEPDRYTEAFF. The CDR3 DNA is TGTGCCATCAGTGAGCCTGACAGGTACACTGAAGCTTTCTTT.

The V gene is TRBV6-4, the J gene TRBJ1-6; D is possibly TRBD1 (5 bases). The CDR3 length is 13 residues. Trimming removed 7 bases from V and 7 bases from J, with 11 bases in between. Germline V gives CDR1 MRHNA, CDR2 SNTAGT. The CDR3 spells CASNPGGNSPLHF. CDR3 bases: TGTGCCAGCAACCCTGGGGGGAATTCACCCCTCCACTTT.

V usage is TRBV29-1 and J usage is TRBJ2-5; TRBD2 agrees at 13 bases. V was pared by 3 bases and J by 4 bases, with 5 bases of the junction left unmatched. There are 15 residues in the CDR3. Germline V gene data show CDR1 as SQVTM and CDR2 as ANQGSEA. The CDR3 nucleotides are TGCAGCGTTGAGACTAGCGGGGGGTGGGGAGAGACCCAGTACTTC. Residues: CSVETSGGWGETQYF.

DNA of the CDR3: TGCAGCGTCGGGGAGAACTATGGCTACACCTTC. Its translation: CSVGENYGYTF. This rearrangement joins TRBV29-1 to TRBJ1-2; D call uncertain. Germline assignment: CDR1 SQVTM and CDR2 ANQGSEA. CDR3 length equals 11 residues. V shed 6 bases and J shed 2 bases, with 7 bases lying between them.

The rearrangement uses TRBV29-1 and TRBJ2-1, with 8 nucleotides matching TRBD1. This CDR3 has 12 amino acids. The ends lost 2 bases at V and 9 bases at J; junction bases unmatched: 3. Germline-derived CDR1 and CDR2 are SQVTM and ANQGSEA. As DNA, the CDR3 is TGCAGCGTTGAACAGGGGGCATTTGAGCAGTTCTTC. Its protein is CSVEQGAFEQFF.

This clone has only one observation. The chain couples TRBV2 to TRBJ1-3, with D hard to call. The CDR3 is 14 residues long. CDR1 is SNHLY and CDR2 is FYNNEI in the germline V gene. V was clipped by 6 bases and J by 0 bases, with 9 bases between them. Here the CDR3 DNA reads TGTGCCAGCAGGGAGAGGAGCTCTGGAAACACCATATATTTT. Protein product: CASRERSSGNTIYF.

The CDR3 coding sequence is TGTGCCAGTAGTATAAGGGGGCAGACCTCTGGAAACACCATATATTTT. Translating gives CASSIRGQTSGNTIYF. V usage is TRBV19 and J usage is TRBJ1-3; 7 bases are shared with TRBD1. With 2 bases clipped from V and 0 bases from J, the junction kept 4 bases outside the gene matches. Germline V CDR1 and CDR2: LNHDA, SQIVND (reference sequence). CDR3 length: 16 amino acids.

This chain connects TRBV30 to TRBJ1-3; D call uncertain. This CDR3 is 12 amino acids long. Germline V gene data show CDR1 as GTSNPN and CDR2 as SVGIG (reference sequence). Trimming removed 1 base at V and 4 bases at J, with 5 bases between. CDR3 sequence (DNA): TGTGCCTGGAGTGACGAGGGAAACACCATATATTTT. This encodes CAWSDEGNTIYF.

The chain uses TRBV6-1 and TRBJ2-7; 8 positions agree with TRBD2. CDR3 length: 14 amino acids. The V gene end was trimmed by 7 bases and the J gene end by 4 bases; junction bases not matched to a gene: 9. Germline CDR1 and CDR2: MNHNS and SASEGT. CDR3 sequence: CASNRGGAMYEQYF. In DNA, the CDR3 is TGTGCCAGCAACCGGGGGGGGGCTATGTACGAGCAGTACTTC.

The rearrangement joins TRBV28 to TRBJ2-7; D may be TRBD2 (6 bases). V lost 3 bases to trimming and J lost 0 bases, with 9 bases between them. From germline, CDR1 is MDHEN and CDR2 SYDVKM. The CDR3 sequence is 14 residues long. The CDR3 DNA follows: TGTGCCAGCAGTTTTTCGGACTACTCCTACGAGCAGTACTTC. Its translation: CASSFSDYSYEQYF.

The CDR3 reads CASSEWSTGELFF. CDR3 in DNA: TGTGCCAGCAGTGAATGGAGCACCGGGGAGCTGTTTTTT. This chain links TRBV2 with TRBJ2-2, with D unclear. V lost 2 bases, J lost 4 bases, and 5 bases lay in between. The germline CDR1 and CDR2 sequences are SNHLY and FYNNEI. The CDR3 contains 13 residues.

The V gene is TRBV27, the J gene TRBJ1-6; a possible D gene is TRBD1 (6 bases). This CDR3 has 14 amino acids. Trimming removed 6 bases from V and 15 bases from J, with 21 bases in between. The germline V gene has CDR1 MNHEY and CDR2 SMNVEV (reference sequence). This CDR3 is CASSAGTLQEVLHF. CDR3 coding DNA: TGTGCCAGCAGCGCTGGGACACTTCAAGAGGTCCTCCACTTT.

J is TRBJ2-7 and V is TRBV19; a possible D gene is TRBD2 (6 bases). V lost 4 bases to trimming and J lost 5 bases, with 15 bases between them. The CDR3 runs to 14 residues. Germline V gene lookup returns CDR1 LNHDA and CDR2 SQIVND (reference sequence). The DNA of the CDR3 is TGTGCCAGTAGTAAGACGGAGGGGCGACACGAGCAGTACTTC. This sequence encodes CASSKTEGRHEQYF. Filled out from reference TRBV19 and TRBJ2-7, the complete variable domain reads DGGITQSPKYLFRKEGQNVTLSCEQNLNHDAMYWYRQDPGQGLRLIYYSQIVNDFQKGDIAEGYSVSREKKESFPLTVTSAQKNPTAFYLCASSKTEGRHEQYFGPGTRLTVT.

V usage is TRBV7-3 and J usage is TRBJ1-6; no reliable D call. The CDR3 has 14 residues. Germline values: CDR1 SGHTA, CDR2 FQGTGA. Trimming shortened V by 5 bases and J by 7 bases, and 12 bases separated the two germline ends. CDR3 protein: CASSLGRPNSPLHF. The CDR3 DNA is TGTGCCAGCAGCCTCGGGAGGCCCAATTCACCCCTCCACTTT.

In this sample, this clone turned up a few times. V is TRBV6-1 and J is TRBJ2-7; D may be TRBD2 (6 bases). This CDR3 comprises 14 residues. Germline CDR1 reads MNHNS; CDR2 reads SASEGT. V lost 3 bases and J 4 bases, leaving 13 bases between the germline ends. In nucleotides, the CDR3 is TGTGCCAGCAGTGAGGAGGGTTGGGGTTACGAGCAGTACTTC. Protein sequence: CASSEEGWGYEQYF.

The CDR3 loop is CASSPRQLAAVYNEQFF. CDR3 nucleotide sequence: TGTGCCAGCTCACCCCGACAACTAGCGGCAGTCTACAATGAGCAGTTCTTC. The chain carries TRBV18 and TRBJ2-1, with 8 nucleotides matching TRBD2. This CDR3 spans 17 amino acids. Trimming cost V 3 bases and J 3 bases; bases outside gene matches: 10. Germline assignment: CDR1 KGHSH and CDR2 LQKENI.